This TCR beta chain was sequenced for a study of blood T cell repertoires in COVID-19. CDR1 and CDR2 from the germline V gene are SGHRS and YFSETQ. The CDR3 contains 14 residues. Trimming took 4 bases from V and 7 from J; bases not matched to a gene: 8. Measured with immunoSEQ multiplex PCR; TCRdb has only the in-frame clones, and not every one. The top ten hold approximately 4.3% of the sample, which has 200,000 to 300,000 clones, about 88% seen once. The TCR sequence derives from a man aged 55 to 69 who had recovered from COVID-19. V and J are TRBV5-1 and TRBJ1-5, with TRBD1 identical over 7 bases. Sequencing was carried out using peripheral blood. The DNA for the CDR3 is TGCGCCAGCAGCCCAGGGGCAGGGGGACAGCCCCAGCATTTT. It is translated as CASSPGAGGQPQHF.